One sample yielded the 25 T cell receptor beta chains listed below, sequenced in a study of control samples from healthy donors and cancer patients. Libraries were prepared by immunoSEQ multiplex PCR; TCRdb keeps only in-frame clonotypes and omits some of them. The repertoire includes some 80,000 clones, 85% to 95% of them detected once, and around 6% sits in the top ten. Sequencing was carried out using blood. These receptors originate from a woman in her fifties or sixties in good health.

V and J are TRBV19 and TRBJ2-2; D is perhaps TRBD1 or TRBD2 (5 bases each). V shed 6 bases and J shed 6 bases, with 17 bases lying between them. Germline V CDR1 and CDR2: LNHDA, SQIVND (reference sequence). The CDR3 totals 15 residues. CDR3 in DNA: TGTGCCAGTAGAAGAGACGAGGGACCGGCCGGGGAGCTGTTTTTT. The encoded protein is CASRRDEGPAGELFF.

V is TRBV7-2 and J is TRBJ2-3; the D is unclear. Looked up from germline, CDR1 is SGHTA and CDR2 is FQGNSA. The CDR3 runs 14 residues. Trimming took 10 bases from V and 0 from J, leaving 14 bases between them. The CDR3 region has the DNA TGTGCCACCCGCGAGAGGCGGAGCACAGATACGCAGTATTTT. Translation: CATRERRSTDTQYF.

The CDR3 sequence: CASSLVHRREQFF. The CDR3 nucleotides read TGTGCCAGCAGTTTGGTCCATCGGCGTGAGCAGTTCTTC. This chain links TRBV28 with TRBJ2-1; D unresolved. Germline lookup yields CDR1 MDHEN and CDR2 SYDVKM. The CDR3 runs 13 residues. Trimming shortened V by 3 bases and J by 9 bases, and 12 bases separated the two germline ends.

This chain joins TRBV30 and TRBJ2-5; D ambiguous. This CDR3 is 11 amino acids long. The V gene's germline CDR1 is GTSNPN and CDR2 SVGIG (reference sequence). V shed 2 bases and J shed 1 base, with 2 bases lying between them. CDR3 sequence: CAWSPQETQYF. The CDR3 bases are TGTGCCTGGAGTCCCCAAGAGACCCAGTACTTC.

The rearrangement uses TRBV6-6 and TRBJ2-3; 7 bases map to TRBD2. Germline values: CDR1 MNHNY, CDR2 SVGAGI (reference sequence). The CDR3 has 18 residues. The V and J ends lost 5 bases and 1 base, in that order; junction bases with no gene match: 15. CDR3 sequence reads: CASSHTPGREEGTDTQYF. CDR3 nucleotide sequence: TGTGCCAGCAGTCATACGCCAGGACGGGAGGAAGGCACAGATACGCAGTATTTT.

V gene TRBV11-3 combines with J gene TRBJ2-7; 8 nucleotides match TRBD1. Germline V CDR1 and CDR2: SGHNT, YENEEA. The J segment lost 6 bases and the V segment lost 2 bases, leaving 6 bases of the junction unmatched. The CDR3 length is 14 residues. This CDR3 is CASSLTGQGGEQYF. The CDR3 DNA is TGTGCCAGCAGCTTAACTGGACAGGGTGGCGAGCAGTACTTC.

The CDR3 nucleotides read TGTGCCAGTAGTATGGCGCACAGGGGCGTCAATCAGCCCCAGCATTTT. It codes for CASSMAHRGVNQPQHF. The gene calls are TRBV19 and TRBJ1-5; 7 positions match TRBD1. Trimming removed 3 bases from V and 3 bases from J; junction bases left unmatched: 8. Germline CDR1 LNHDA, CDR2 SQIVND (reference sequence). The CDR3 is 16 residues long.

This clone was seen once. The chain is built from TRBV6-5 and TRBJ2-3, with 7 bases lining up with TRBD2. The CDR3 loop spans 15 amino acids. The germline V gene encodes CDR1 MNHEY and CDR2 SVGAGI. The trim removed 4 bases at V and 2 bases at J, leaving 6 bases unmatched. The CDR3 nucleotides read TGTGCCAGCAGTTTCTCCGGGACTACCACAGATACGCAGTATTTT. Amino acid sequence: CASSFSGTTTDTQYF.

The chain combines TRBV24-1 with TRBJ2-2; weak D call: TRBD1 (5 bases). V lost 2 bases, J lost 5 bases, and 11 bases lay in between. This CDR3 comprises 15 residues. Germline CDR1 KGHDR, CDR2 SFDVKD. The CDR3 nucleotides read TGTGCCACCAGTGATTCCCAGGGTTTTACCGGGGAGCTGTTTTTT. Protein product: CATSDSQGFTGELFF.

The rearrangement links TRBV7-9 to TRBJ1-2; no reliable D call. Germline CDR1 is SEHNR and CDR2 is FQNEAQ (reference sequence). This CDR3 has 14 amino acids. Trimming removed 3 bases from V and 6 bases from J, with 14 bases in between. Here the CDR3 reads CASSFASESNGYTF. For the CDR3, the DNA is TGTGCCAGCAGCTTCGCGTCTGAATCCAATGGCTACACCTTC.

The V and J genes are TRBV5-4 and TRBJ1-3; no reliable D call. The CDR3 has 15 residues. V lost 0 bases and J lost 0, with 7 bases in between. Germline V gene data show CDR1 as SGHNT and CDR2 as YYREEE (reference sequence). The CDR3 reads CASSLEGFSGNTIYF. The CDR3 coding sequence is TGTGCCAGCAGCTTGGAGGGCTTCTCTGGAAACACCATATATTTT.

CDR3: CASSPPLASGDKETQYF. As DNA, the CDR3 is TGTGCCAGCAGTCCCCCGCTTGCGAGCGGGGATAAAGAGACCCAGTACTTC. This chain connects TRBV6-2 or TRBV6-3 to TRBJ2-5; 7 bases match TRBD2. The V and J ends lost 5 bases and 3 bases, in that order; junction bases with no gene match: 15. Germline V gene lookup returns CDR1 MNHEY and CDR2 SVGEGT. The CDR3 consists of 17 residues.

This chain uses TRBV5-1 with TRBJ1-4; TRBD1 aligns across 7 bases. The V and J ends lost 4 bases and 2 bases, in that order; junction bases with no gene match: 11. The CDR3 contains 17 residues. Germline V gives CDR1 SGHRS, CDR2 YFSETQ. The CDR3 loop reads CASSRARQGPTNEKLFF. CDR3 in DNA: TGCGCCAGCAGCCGAGCACGACAGGGACCTACTAATGAAAAACTGTTTTTT.

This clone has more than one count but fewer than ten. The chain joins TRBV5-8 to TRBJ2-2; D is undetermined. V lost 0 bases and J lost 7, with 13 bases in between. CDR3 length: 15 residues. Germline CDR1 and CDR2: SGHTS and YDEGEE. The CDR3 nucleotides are TGTGCCAGCAGCTTGGGGACGCATGTTGGCGGGGAGCTGTTTTTT. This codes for CASSLGTHVGGELFF.

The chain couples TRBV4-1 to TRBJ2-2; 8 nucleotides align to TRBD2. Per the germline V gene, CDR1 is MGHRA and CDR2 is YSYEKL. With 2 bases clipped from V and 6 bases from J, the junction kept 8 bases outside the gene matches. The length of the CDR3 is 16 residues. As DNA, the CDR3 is TGCGCCAGCAGCCAAAAAGGGACTAGGTCGGCCGGGGAGCTGTTTTTT. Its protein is CASSQKGTRSAGELFF.

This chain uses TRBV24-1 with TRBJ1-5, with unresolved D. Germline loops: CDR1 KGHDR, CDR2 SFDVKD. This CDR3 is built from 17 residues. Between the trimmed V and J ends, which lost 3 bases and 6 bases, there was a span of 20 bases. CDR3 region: CATSDARAPGDRQPQHF. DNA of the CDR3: TGTGCCACCAGTGATGCCCGTGCCCCGGGAGATCGTCAGCCCCAGCATTTT.

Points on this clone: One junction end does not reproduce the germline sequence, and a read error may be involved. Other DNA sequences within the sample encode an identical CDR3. The CDR3 region is CAISESLGSGNQPQHF. For the CDR3, the DNA is TGCGCCATCAGTGAGTCCCTGGGATCTGGCAATCAGCCCCAGCATTTT. This chain uses TRBV10-3 with TRBJ1-5; D gene unclear. The CDR3 sequence is 16 residues long. Germline assignment: CDR1 ENHRY and CDR2 SYGVKD.

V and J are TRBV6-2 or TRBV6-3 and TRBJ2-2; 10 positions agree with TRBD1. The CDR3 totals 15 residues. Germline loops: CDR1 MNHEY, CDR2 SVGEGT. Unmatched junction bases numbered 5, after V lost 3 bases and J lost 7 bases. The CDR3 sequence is CASSYGQGGIGELFF. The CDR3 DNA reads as TGTGCCAGCAGTTATGGACAGGGGGGCATCGGGGAGCTGTTTTTT.

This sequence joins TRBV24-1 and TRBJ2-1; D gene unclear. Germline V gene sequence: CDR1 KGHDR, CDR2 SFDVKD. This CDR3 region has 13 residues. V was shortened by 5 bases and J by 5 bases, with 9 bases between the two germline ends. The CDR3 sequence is CATSGVGNNEQFF. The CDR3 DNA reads TGTGCCACCAGTGGGGTAGGGAACAATGAGCAGTTCTTC.

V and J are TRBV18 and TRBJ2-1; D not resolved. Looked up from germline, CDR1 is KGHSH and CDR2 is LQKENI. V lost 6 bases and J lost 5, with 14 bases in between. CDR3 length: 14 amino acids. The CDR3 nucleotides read TGTGCCAGCTCCCCTTCCGGCAGCAACAATGAGCAGTTCTTC. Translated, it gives CASSPSGSNNEQFF.

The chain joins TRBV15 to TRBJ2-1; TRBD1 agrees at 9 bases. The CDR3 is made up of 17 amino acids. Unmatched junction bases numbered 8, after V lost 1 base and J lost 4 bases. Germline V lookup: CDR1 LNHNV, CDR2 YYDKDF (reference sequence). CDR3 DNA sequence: TGTGCCACCAGCAGAGTCGGGGACAGGGTGAGGTACAATGAGCAGTTCTTC. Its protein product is CATSRVGDRVRYNEQFF.

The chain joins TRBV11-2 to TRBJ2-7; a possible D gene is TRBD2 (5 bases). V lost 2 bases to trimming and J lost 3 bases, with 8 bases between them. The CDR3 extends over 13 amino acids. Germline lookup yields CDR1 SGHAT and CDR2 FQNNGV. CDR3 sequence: CASSLYGNYEQYF. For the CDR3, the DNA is TGTGCCAGCAGCTTATACGGGAACTACGAGCAGTACTTC.

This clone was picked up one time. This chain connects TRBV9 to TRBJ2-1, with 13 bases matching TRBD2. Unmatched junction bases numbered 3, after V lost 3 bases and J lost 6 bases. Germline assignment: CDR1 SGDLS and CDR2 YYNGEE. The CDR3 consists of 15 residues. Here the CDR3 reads CASSARTSGSNEQFF. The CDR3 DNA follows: TGTGCCAGCAGCGCCAGGACTAGCGGGAGCAATGAGCAGTTCTTC. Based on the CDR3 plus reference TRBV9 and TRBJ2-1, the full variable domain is DSGVTQTPKHLITATGQRVTLRCSPRSGDLSVYWYQQSLDQGLQFLIQYYNGEERAKGNILERFSAQQFPDLHSELNLSSLELGDSALYFCASSARTSGSNEQFFGPGTRLTVL.

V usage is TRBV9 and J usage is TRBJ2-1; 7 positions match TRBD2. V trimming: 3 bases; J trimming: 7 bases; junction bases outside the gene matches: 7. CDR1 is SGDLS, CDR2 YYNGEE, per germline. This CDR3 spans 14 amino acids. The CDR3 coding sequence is TGTGCCAGCAGCGGGGGAGGGCGCCTTAATGAGCAGTTCTTC. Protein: CASSGGGRLNEQFF.

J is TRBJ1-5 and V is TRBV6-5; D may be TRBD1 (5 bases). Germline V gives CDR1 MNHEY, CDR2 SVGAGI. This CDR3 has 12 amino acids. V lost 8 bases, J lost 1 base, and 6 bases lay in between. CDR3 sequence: CASRDSNQPQHF. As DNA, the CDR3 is TGTGCCAGCCGGGACAGCAATCAGCCCCAGCATTTT.